The TCR beta chain described here comes from a study of cytomegalovirus exposure and HLA in healthy donors. The study, taken as a whole, reports: Published work reported that the classifier diagnosed cytomegalovirus status with high specificity and sensitivity. Later on, an analysis found that several of the most significant clusters appeared to be linked to common viral pathogens, which included parvovirus B19. For most subjects, TCR beta sequences were reported to predict HLA-A and HLA-B alleles with accuracy.

A multiplex PCR was run with 60 Vbeta primers and 13 Jbeta primers. This table comes from immunoSEQ multiplex PCR, and its TCRdb copy is limited to in-frame clones, with some not included. The sample records more than 85,000 clones, more than 65% being singletons. Germline CDR1 is ENHRY and CDR2 is SYGVKD. The length of the CDR3 is 17 residues. Note on this clone: Its antigen is not identified. Sequence at one end of the junction differs from germline and may be a read error.

This TCR was recovered from a young man in good health and CMV-seropositive. Specimen: PBMCs. The V gene is TRBV10-3, the J gene TRBJ2-4; TRBD1 is a possible D gene (7 bases). CDR3 loop: CASSWGQTSLAKNIQYF. CDR3 sequence (DNA): TGTGCCAGCAGTTGGGGACAGACTAGTCTAGCCAAAAACATTCAGTACTTC.